This T cell receptor (beta chain) was captured in a study of T cell repertoires in cytomegalovirus infection. Overall study: CMV infection and matching HLA type were both indicated by public TCR beta signatures.

This clonotype was detected many times. Its antigen is currently unknown. Germline V gene data show CDR1 as MDHEN and CDR2 as SYDVKM. Trimming removed 1 base at V and 6 bases at J, with 7 bases between. The CDR3 runs 12 residues. MiXCR was run by TCRdb on the reads, yielding one entry per CDR3 protein. The table lists under 95,000 distinct CDR3 sequences, under 4.5% of them singletons. Points from the study as a whole: Summed public TCR beta family frequency identified CMV carriers bearing the relevant HLA. Dominating the ex vivo response were TCR beta clonotypes that were CMV-specific and HLA-C-restricted.

The chain has TRBV28 and TRBJ2-7; either TRBD1 or TRBD2 may supply D (5 bases each). This sequence was found in a human donor in good health (CMV status not recorded). Some clones in this sample may be carry-over from other donors' samples. Sequencing used PBMCs. CDR3 nucleotide sequence: TGTGCCAGCAGTTTATTGGGGACCGAGCAGTACTTC. Its translation is CASSLLGTEQYF. Complete variable domain (other parts from reference TRBV28 and TRBJ2-7): DVKVTQSSRYLVKRTGEKVFLECVQDMDHENMFWYRQDPGLGLRLIYFSYDVKMKEKGDIPEGYSVSREKKERFSLILESASTNQTSMYLCASSLLGTEQYFGPGTRLTVT.